This T cell receptor (beta chain) is from a study of blood T cells in healthy people across ages. Findings and limits, study-wide: Age advanced and TCR beta diversity per million T cells fell, roughly linearly. Diversity figures based on one million T cells were deemed too low. Long-lived donors had more naive CD4+ cells and higher diversity than aged donors.

The second PCR ran about 6 to 12 cycles with a sample-barcoded 5' primer and J-beta primers. Each of the samples gave a minimum of 2.5 million paired-end reads that contained CDR3. TCRdb reprocessed the 5' RACE reads via MiXCR and lists one record per CDR3 protein. The sample records 550,000 to 800,000 distinct CDR3 sequences, around 21% being singletons. This clonotype was counted a few times. Antigen specificity is unknown. The CDR3 loop spans 14 amino acids. The V gene lost 1 base and the J gene lost 2 bases, with 7 bases spanning the gap. CDR1 and CDR2 (germline): LNHNV, YYDKDF (reference sequence).

The chain links TRBV15 to TRBJ2-3, with D hard to call. Sequencing was carried out using blood. The TCR originated in a man between 65 and 85 years old in good health. The CDR3 DNA sequence: TGTGCCACCAGCAGAGGGTATTCCACAGATACGCAGTATTTT. Its translation is CATSRGYSTDTQYF.